Below, 14 T cell receptor beta chains from the same sample are listed, as sequenced in a study of shared clonotypes between healthy human individuals. Positive CCR7 selection of CD45RO-negative cells yielded the naive CD8 cells, and terminally differentiated effector memory CD45RA+ cells were excluded. Sequenced by immunoSEQ multiplex PCR; TCRdb stores in-frame clones only, minus some. The table lists around 2.1 million clones, 93% of them singletons, with about 1.8% in the top ten. The sample consisted of naive CD8+ T cells from PBMCs. All receptors come from a man younger than 35 in good health. Some clones in this sample may be carry-over from other donors' samples.

The chain recombines TRBV19 with TRBJ1-1; 7 bases match TRBD1. The V segment lost 10 bases and the J segment 5 bases; nucleotides outside the gene matches: 7. The CDR3 runs 12 residues. Germline-derived CDR1 and CDR2 are LNHDA and SQIVND (reference sequence). CDR3 sequence reads: CATRGMGTEAFF. The CDR3 DNA is TGTGCCACCAGGGGGATGGGGACTGAAGCTTTCTTT.

V is TRBV20-1 and J is TRBJ2-1; no reliable D call. The CDR3 sequence is 11 residues long. Trimming cost V 5 bases and J 3 bases, with 5 bases left between them. Germline V gives CDR1 DFQATT, CDR2 SNEGSKA (reference sequence). In DNA form, the CDR3 reads TGCAGTGCTTGGGACTACAATGAGCAGTTCTTC. It specifies CSAWDYNEQFF.

The count of this clone is one. The J gene is TRBJ2-3, the V gene TRBV10-2; D remains unclear. CDR3 length equals 15 residues. With 0 bases removed from V and 6 bases from J, the gap between germline ends came to 13 bases. Germline CDR1 and CDR2: WSHSY and SAAADI. CDR3 bases: TGCGCCAGCAGTGAGTCCCGACACCCGACGGATACGCAGTATTTT. It codes for CASSESRHPTDTQYF.

Remarks on this clone: The sample holds other DNA sequences that translate to the same CDR3. J is TRBJ2-7 and V is TRBV12-5; D ambiguous. Germline loops: CDR1 LGHNT, CDR2 FRNRAP. The CDR3 loop spans 12 amino acids. V was cut by 3 bases and J by 0 bases, with 3 bases left in between. The CDR3: CASGFSSYEQYF. CDR3 coding DNA: TGTGCTAGTGGTTTCTCCTCCTACGAGCAGTACTTC.

The chain carries TRBV19 and TRBJ1-4; TRBD1 is a possible D gene (6 bases). Trimming stripped 5 bases from V and 8 bases from J, with 12 bases between. Germline loops: CDR1 LNHDA, CDR2 SQIVND (reference sequence). This CDR3 has 13 residues. For the CDR3, the DNA is TGTGCCAGTAGTCGGGGGCTCCGGGAAAAACTGTTTTTT. It translates to CASSRGLREKLFF.

The chain joins TRBV7-9 to TRBJ2-1; D gene uncertain. Germline CDR1 is SEHNR and CDR2 is FQNEAQ (reference sequence). With 6 bases removed from V and 2 bases from J, the gap between germline ends came to 11 bases. The CDR3 has 14 amino acids. The CDR3: CASRGPGPYNEQFF. For the CDR3, the DNA is TGTGCCAGCAGGGGTCCGGGTCCCTACAATGAGCAGTTCTTC.

Comments on this clone: Additional DNA sequences in this sample encode the identical CDR3. The chain has TRBV10-3 and TRBJ2-7; perhaps TRBD2 as D (5 bases). This CDR3 comprises 13 residues. The V gene's germline CDR1 is ENHRY and CDR2 SYGVKD. Trimming pared 0 bases from V and 4 bases from J, leaving 7 bases between. CDR3 sequence reads: CAISESTGYEQYF. The CDR3 DNA reads TGTGCCATCAGTGAGTCGACGGGGTACGAGCAGTACTTC.

This chain uses TRBV28 with TRBJ1-5; D unresolved. Germline-derived CDR1 and CDR2 are MDHEN and SYDVKM. The CDR3 length is 17 residues. V gave up 4 bases and J gave up 2 bases, with 18 bases separating them. The CDR3 DNA follows: TGTGCCAGCAGTTCCGCTAACCGGGGAAATGGCAATCAGCCCCAGCATTTT. This sequence encodes CASSSANRGNGNQPQHF.

The chain links TRBV29-1 to TRBJ2-7; D ambiguous. Germline-derived CDR1 and CDR2 are SQVTM and ANQGSEA. The CDR3 runs to 13 residues. V was cut by 2 bases and J by 3 bases, with 11 bases left in between. The DNA for the CDR3 is TGCAGCGTTGAACTGCCGCCAGGCTACGAGCAGTACTTC. Protein: CSVELPPGYEQYF.

The chain couples TRBV13 to TRBJ2-1; TRBD2 matches at 8 bases. This CDR3 is built from 15 residues. V lost 5 bases to trimming and J lost 10 bases; unmatched junction nucleotides: 13. The V gene's germline CDR1 is PRHDT and CDR2 FYEKMQ (reference sequence). The CDR3 nucleotides read TGTGCCAGCAGCCTTAGCGGGACCCTCGGGAAGGAGCAGTTCTTC. It specifies CASSLSGTLGKEQFF.

V and J are TRBV6-4 and TRBJ2-5; 10 nucleotides agree with TRBD2. Germline V gene sequence: CDR1 MRHNA, CDR2 SNTAGT. The CDR3 is 16 residues long. J lost 7 bases, V lost 6 bases, and 14 bases had no gene match. The CDR3 loop reads CASSLEREGRLGTQYF. DNA of the CDR3: TGTGCCAGCAGCCTGGAGCGGGAGGGCCGCTTGGGGACCCAGTACTTC.

In nucleotides, the CDR3 is TGCAGCGTTGTAAAGAGAGAAGGGTCACCTTATGGCTACACCTTC. It codes for CSVVKREGSPYGYTF. The J gene is TRBJ1-2, the V gene TRBV29-1; no firm D call. The CDR3 is 15 residues long. Trimming stripped 4 bases from V and 5 bases from J, with 20 bases between. Germline V gives CDR1 SQVTM, CDR2 ANQGSEA.

The chain employs TRBV14 and TRBJ2-1; D remains ambiguous. Germline loops: CDR1 SGHDN, CDR2 FVKESK. Trimming shortened V by 2 bases and J by 0 bases, and 17 bases separated the two germline ends. The CDR3 totals 18 residues. CDR3 in DNA: TGTGCCAGCAGCCAACTCCTACAACTGGAAAGCTCCTACAATGAGCAGTTCTTC. It yields the protein CASSQLLQLESSYNEQFF. The variable domain in full, completed from reference TRBV14 and TRBJ2-1, reads EAGVTQFPSHSVIEKGQTVTLRCDPISGHDNLYWYRRVMGKEIKFLLHFVKESKQDESGMPNNRFLAERTGGTYSTLKVQPAELEDSGVYFCASSQLLQLESSYNEQFFGPGTRLTVL.

A remark on this clone: Other nucleotide sequences from this sample produce the same CDR3. The chain employs TRBV7-3 and TRBJ2-1; D gene ambiguous. This CDR3 is built from 11 residues. Germline V gene data show CDR1 as SGHTA and CDR2 as FQGTGA. Trimming shortened V by 1 base and J by 8 bases, and 3 bases separated the two germline ends. CDR3 protein: CASSLSDEQFF. CDR3 nucleotide sequence: TGTGCCAGCAGCTTAAGTGATGAGCAGTTCTTC.